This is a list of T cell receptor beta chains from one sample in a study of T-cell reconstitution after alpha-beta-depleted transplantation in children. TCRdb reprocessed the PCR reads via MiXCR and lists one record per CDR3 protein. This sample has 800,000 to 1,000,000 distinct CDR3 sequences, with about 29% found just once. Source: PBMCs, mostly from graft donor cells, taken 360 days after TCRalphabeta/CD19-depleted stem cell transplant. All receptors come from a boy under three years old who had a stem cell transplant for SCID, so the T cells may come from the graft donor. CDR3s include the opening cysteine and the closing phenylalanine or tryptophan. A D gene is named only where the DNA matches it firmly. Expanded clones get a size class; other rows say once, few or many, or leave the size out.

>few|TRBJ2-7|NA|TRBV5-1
CASSYLQGIADEQYF
TGCGCCAGCAGCTACTTACAGGGAATCGCGGACGAGCAGTACTTC
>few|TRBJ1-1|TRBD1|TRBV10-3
CAISERDRGPPQAFF
TGTGCCATCAGTGAGAGAGACAGGGGGCCACCCCAAGCTTTCTTT
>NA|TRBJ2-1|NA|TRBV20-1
CSAMTGYNEQFF
TGCAGTGCTATGACAGGCTACAATGAGCAGTTCTTC
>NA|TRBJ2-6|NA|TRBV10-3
CATQGGEWSGANVLTF
TGTGCGACCCAGGGGGGGGAGTGGTCTGGGGCCAACGTCCTGACTTTC
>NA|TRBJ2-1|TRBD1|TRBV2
CASSGSGGNEQFF
TGTGCCAGCAGTGGTTCAGGGGGCAATGAGCAGTTCTTC
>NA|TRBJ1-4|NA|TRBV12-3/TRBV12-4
CASSLNGPNEKLFF
TGTGCCAGCAGTTTAAACGGGCCCAATGAAAAACTGTTTTTT
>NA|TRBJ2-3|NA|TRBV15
CATSDPWADTQYF
TGTGCCACCTCGGACCCCTGGGCAGATACGCAGTATTTT
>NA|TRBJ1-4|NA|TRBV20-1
CSAQRAGVWEKLFF
TGCAGTGCCCAACGGGCAGGGGTTTGGGAAAAACTGTTTTTT
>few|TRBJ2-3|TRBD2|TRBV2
CASSPSGGLGRDNTQYF
TGTGCCAGCAGCCCCAGCGGGGGCCTCGGTCGGGATAATACGCAGTATTTT
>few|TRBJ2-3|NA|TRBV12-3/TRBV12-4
CASTLADTQYF
TGTGCCAGCACCCTAGCAGATACGCAGTATTTT
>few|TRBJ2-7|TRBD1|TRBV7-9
CASSSTGTGGDYEQYF
TGTGCCAGCAGCTCCACGGGGACAGGGGGAGACTACGAGCAGTACTTC
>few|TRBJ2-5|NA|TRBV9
CASSGNPKETQYF
TGTGCCAGCAGCGGTAACCCCAAAGAGACCCAGTACTTC
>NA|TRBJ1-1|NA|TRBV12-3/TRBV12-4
CASSLKWGTDRVNTEAFF
TGTGCCAGCAGTTTAAAATGGGGTACGGATAGGGTGAACACTGAAGCTTTCTTT
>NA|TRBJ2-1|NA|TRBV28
CASSPLGGIRPAYNEQFF
TGTGCCAGCAGCCCATTAGGGGGGATTAGGCCAGCCTACAATGAGCAGTTCTTC
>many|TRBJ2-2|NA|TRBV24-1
CATRTSSSGELFF
TGTGCCACCAGAACGAGTTCCTCGGGGGAGCTGTTTTTT
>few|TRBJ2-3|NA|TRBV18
CASSPTRLSTDTQYF
TGTGCCAGCTCACCAACACGGCTTAGCACAGATACGCAGTATTTT
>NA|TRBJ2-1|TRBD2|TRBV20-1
CSASRGGGPPYNEQFF
TGCAGTGCTAGTCGGGGCGGGGGGCCCCCCTACAATGAGCAGTTCTTC
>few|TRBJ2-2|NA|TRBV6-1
CASHGHPWSGELFF
TGTGCCAGTCACGGACACCCCTGGTCCGGGGAGCTGTTTTTT
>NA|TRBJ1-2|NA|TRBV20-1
CSAPRRGANGYTF
TGCAGTGCTCCTCGACGGGGGGCTAATGGCTACACCTTC
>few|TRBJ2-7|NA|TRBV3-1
CASSQDRRSVLEQYF
TGTGCCAGCAGCCAAGATAGAAGGAGTGTGCTCGAGCAGTACTTC
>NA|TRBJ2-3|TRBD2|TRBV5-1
CASRLHKLADTDTQYF
TGCGCCAGCAGACTTCACAAACTAGCGGACACAGATACGCAGTATTTT
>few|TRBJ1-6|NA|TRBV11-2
CASSLEPTRNSPLHF
TGTGCCAGCAGCTTAGAGCCGACTCGGAATTCACCCCTCCACTTT
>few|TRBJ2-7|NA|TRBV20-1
CSASRPLEGGLFGYEQYF
TGCAGTGCTAGCCGCCCGCTAGAAGGGGGTTTGTTCGGCTACGAGCAGTACTTC
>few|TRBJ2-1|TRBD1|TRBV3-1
CASSQNTGAKGNEQFF
TGTGCCAGCAGCCAAAATACAGGGGCGAAGGGGAATGAGCAGTTCTTC
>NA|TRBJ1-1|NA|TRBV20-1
CSAQDSDTEAFF
TGCAGTGCTCAGGACAGCGACACTGAAGCTTTCTTT
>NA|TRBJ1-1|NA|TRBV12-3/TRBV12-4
CASSWAGPHAEAFF
TGTGCCAGCAGTTGGGCGGGGCCCCACGCTGAAGCTTTCTTT
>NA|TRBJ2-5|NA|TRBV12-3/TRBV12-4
CASGSLQETQYF
TGTGCCAGCGGCTCCCTCCAAGAGACCCAGTACTTC
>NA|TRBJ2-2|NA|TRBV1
CTSSLTPAEWRDTGELFF
TGCACCAGCAGCCTCACCCCAGCGGAGTGGCGCGACACCGGGGAGCTGTTTTTT
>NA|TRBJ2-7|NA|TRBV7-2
CASSLVGGARFPYEQYF
TGTGCCAGCAGCTTAGTTGGGGGCGCGCGGTTTCCATACGAGCAGTACTTC
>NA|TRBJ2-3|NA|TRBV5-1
CASSLDLGGTDTQYF
TGCGCCAGCAGCTTGGATTTGGGGGGCACAGATACGCAGTATTTT
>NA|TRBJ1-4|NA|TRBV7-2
CASSLAGSNEKLFF
TGTGCCAGCAGCTTAGCTGGGTCTAATGAAAAACTGTTTTTT
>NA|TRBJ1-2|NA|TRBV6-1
CASSQNRANYGYTF
TGTGCCAGCAGCCAAAACAGAGCTAACTATGGCTACACCTTC
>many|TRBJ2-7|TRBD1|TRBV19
CASSIGTGSYEQYF
TGTGCCAGTAGTATCGGGACAGGCTCCTACGAGCAGTACTTC